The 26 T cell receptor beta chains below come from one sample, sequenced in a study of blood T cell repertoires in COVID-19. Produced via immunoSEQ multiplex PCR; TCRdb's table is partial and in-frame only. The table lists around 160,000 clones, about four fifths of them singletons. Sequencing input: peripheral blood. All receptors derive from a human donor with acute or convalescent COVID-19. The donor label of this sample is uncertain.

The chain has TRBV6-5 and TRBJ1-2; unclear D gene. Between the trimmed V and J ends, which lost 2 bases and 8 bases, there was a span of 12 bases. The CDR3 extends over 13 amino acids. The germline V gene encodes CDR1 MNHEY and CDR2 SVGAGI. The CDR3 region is CASSYGWAQGYTF. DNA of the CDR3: TGTGCCAGCAGTTACGGCTGGGCGCAAGGCTACACCTTC.

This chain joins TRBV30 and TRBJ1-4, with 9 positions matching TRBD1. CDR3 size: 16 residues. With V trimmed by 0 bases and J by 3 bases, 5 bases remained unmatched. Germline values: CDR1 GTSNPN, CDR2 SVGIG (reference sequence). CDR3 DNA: TGTGCCTGGAGTGTTTCGCGGACAGGGGCTAATGAAAAACTGTTTTTT. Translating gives CAWSVSRTGANEKLFF.

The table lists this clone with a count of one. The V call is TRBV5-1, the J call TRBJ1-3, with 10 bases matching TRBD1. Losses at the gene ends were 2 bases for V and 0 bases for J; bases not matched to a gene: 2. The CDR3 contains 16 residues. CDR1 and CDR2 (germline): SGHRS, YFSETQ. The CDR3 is CASSLGTGASGNTIYF. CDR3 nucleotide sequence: TGCGCCAGCAGCTTAGGGACAGGGGCCTCTGGAAACACCATATATTTT.

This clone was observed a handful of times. Written as DNA, the CDR3 is TGCGCCAGCAGTCCCCGGACAGGGGGGGAATCTGGGGCCAACGTCCTGACTTTC. Protein: CASSPRTGGESGANVLTF. The genes are TRBV23-1 and TRBJ2-6, with 10 bases aligning to TRBD1. TRBV23-1 belongs to the ORF category, with a function that is uncertain. Trimming took 4 bases from V and 1 from J; bases not matched to a gene: 7. The CDR3 spans 18 residues.

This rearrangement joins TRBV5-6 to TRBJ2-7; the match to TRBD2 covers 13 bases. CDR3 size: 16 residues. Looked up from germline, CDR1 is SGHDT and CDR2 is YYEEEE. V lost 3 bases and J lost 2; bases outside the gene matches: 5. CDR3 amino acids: CASSWGTSGATYEQYV. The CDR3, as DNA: TGTGCCAGCAGCTGGGGGACTAGCGGGGCCACCTACGAGCAGTACGTC.

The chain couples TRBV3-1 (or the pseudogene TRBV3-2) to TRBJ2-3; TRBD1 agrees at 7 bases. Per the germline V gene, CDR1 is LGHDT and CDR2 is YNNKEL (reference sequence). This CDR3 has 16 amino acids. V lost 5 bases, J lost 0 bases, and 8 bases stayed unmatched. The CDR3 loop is CASSSPNRGSTDTQYF. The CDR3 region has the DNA TGTGCCAGCAGCTCACCTAACAGGGGTAGCACAGATACGCAGTATTTT.

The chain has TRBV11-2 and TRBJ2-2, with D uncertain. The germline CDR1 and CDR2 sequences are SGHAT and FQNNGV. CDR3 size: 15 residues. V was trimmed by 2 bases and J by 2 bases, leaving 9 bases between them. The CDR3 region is CASSLLRVNTGELFF. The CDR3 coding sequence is TGTGCCAGCAGCTTATTGAGAGTTAACACCGGGGAGCTGTTTTTT.

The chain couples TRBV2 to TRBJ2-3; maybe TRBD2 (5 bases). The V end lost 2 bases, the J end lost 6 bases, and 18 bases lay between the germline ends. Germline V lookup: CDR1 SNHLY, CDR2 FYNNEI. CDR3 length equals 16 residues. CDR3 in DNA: TGTGCCAGCAGTGAATCCCTAGGCCGGGGTTGGGATACGCAGTATTTT. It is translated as CASSESLGRGWDTQYF.

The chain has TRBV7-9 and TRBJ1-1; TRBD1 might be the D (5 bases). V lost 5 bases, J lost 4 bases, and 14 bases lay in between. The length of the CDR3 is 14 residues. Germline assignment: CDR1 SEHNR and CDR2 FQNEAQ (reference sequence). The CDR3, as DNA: TGTGCCAGCAGCCCCCACGGGGGTGGCACTGAAGCTTTCTTT. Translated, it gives CASSPHGGGTEAFF.

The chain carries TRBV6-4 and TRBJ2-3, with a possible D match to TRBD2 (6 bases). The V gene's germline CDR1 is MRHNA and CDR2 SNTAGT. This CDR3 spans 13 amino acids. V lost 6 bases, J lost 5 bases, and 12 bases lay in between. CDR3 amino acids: CASSRDWRDTQYF. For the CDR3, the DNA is TGTGCCAGCAGCCGGGACTGGCGAGATACGCAGTATTTT.

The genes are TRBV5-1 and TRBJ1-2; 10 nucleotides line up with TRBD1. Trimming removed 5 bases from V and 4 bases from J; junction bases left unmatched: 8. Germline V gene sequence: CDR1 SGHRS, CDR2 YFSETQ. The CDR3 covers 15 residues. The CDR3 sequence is CASSSDRGVFYGYTF. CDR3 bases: TGCGCCAGCAGTTCGGACAGGGGGGTCTTCTATGGCTACACCTTC.

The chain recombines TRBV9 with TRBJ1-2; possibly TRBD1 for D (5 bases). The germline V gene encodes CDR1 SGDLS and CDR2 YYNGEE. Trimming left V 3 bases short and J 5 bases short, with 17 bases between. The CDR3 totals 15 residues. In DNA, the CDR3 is TGTGCCAGCAGCGCCGACAGCTCCTACGCTTATGGCTACACCTTC. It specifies CASSADSSYAYGYTF.

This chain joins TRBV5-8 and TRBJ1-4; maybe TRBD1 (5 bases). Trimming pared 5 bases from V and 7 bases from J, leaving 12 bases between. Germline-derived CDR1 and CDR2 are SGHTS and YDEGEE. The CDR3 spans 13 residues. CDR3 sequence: CASSGTEGEKLFF. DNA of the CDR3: TGTGCCAGCAGTGGGACGGAGGGTGAAAAACTGTTTTTT. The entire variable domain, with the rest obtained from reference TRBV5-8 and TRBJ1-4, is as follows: EAGVTQSPTHLIKTRGQQATLRCSPISGHTSVYWYQQALGLGLQFLLWYDEGEERNRGNFPPRFSGRQFPNYSSELNVNALELEDSALYLCASSGTEGEKLFFGSGTQLSVL.

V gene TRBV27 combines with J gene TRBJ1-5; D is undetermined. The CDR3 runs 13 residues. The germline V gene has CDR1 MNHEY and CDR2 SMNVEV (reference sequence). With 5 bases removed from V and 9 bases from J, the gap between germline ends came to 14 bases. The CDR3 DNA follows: TGTGCCAGCAGTCAGAGTTGGGCAAGGCCCCAGCATTTT. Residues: CASSQSWARPQHF.

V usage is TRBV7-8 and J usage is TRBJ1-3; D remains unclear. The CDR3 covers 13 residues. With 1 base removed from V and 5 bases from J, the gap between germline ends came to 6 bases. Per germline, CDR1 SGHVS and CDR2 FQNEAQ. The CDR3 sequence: CASSLGRRNTIYF. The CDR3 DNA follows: TGTGCCAGCAGCTTAGGCAGGAGAAACACCATATATTTT.

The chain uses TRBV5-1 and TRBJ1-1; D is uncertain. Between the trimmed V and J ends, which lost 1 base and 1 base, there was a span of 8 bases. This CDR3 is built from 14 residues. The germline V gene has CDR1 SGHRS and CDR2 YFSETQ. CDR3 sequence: CASSLSGTNTEAFF. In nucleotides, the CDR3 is TGCGCCAGCAGCTTGTCAGGAACGAACACTGAAGCTTTCTTT.

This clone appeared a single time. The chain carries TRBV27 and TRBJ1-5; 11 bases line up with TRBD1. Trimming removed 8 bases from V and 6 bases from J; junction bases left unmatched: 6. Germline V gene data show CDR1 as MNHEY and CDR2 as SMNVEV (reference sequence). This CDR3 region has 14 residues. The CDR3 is CASCVGTGGQPQHF. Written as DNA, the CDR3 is TGTGCCAGCTGTGTCGGGACAGGGGGTCAGCCCCAGCATTTT.

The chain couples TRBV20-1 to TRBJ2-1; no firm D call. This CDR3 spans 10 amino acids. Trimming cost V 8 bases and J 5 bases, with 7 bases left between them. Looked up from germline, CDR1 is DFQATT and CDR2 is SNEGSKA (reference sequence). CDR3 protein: CSLRDNEQFF. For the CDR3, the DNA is TGCAGTCTCCGGGACAATGAGCAGTTCTTC.

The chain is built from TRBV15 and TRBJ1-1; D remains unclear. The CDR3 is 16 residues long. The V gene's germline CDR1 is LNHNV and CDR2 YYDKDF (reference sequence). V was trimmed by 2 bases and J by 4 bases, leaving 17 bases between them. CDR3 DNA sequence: TGTGCCACCAGCAGACCAAACGAGGCGCGAGGCACTGAAGCTTTCTTT. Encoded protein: CATSRPNEARGTEAFF.

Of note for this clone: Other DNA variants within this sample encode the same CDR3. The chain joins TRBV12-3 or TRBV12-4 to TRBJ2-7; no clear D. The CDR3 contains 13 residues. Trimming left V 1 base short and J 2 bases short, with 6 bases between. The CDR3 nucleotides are TGTGCCAGCAGTTTAGGTCAGACCTACGAGCAGTACTTC. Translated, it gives CASSLGQTYEQYF.

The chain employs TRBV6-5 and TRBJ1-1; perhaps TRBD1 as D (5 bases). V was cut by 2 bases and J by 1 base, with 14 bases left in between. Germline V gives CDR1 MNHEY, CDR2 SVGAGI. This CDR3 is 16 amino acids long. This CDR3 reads CASSYGGGRTNTEAFF. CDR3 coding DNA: TGTGCCAGCAGTTACGGGGGAGGGAGGACGAACACTGAAGCTTTCTTT.

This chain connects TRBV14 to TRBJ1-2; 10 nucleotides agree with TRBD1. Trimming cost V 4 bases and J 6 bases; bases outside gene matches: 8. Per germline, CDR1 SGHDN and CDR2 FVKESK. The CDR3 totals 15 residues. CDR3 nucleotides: TGTGCCAGCAGCCCCCCCGGGACAGGGGTTAATGGCTACACCTTC. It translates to CASSPPGTGVNGYTF.

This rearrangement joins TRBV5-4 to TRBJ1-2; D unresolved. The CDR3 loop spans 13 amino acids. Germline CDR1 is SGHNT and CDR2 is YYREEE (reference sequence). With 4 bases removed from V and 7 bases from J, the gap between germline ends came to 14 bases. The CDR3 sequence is CASSTTQVLGYTF. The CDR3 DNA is TGTGCCAGCAGCACCACGCAGGTGCTTGGCTACACCTTC.

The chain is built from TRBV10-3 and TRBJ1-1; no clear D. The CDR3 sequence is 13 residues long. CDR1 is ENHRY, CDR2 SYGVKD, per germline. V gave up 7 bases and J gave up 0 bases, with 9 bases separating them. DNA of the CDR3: TGTGCCATCAAGAGTATCATGAACACTGAAGCTTTCTTT. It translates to CAIKSIMNTEAFF.

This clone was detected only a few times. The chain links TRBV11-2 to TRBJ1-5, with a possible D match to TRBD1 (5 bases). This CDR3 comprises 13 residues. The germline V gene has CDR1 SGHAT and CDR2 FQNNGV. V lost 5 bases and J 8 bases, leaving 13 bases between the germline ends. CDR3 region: CASSTKGDKPQHF. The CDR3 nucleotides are TGTGCCAGCAGCACCAAAGGGGATAAGCCCCAGCATTTT.

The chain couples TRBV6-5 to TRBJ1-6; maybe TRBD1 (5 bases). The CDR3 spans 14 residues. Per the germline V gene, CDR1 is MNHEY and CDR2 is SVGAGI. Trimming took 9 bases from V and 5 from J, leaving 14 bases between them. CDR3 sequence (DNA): TGTGCCAGTACCCTCGGGGGGAATAATTCACCCCTCCACTTT. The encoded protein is CASTLGGNNSPLHF.